The rows below give T cell receptor beta chains drawn from one sample of a study of graft-versus-host responses after intestinal transplantation. Here immunoSEQ multiplex PCR was the method, and the copy in TCRdb shows in-frame clones only, minus some. The sample records more than 80,000 clones, about 88% being singletons. Their antigens are not known. Sequencing used unstimulated CD4+ T cells sorted from spleen or lymph node cells, obtained before transplant. Every receptor here comes from a human donor who was the organ donor for an intestinal transplant. Both conserved end residues are part of each CDR3. The D gene is left open where the match is weak. The listing skips clone size in some rows; elsewhere it reads once, few, many or a size class.

clone_size,d_call,j_call,v_call,cdr3_nt,cdr3_aa
NA,NA,TRBJ2-5,TRBV18,TGTGCCAGCTCACCACCTAGGAGATCAGGGCAAGAGACCCAGTACTTC,CASSPPRRSGQETQYF
NA,TRBD2,TRBJ2-1,TRBV7-8,TGTGCCAGCAGCCTCGCAGCGGGGTGGGCCAATGAGCAGTTCTTC,CASSLAAGWANEQFF
NA,NA,TRBJ1-1,TRBV5-6,TGTGCCAGCAAATTCCAGGGAACTGAAGCTTTCTTT,CASKFQGTEAFF
once,TRBD2,TRBJ2-3,TRBV5-1,TGCGCCAGCGGATTAGCGGGAGGGCCCACAGATACGCAGTATTTT,CASGLAGGPTDTQYF
few,TRBD2,TRBJ2-7,TRBV30,TGTGCCTGCAGCCCCAGCGGGGGCTACTCCTACGAGCAGTACTTC,CACSPSGGYSYEQYF
once,TRBD2,TRBJ2-1,TRBV5-1,TGCGCCAGCAGCTTGGTACCTAGCGGGGGGAATTCGGCTGAGCAGTTCTTC,CASSLVPSGGNSAEQFF
once,TRBD2,TRBJ2-2,TRBV4-3,TGCGCCAGCAGCCCCCGCCCTAGCGGGACCTACACCGGGGAGCTGTTTTTT,CASSPRPSGTYTGELFF
NA,NA,TRBJ2-3,TRBV12-1,TGTGCCAGCAGCTTTAAAGGGGGGGGCACAGATACGCAGTATTTT,CASSFKGGGTDTQYF
NA,NA,TRBJ1-2,TRBV27,TGTGCCAGCAGTGGGGATTGGTGGGGGGGCGATCTCTCTGGCTACACCTTC,CASSGDWWGGDLSGYTF
NA,TRBD2,TRBJ2-5,TRBV5-1,TGCGCCAGCAGCTTGGGATTTCGGCTAGCGGGAAAAGAGACCCAGTACTTC,CASSLGFRLAGKETQYF
NA,NA,TRBJ1-2,TRBV6-1,TGTGCCAGCAGACAGTCCGGCAGACAGCCAATGCGCTACACCTTC,CASRQSGRQPMRYTF
NA,NA,TRBJ1-2,TRBV4-2,TGTGCCAGCAGCCCGAGGGCCGGCTATGGCTACACCTTC,CASSPRAGYGYTF
NA,NA,TRBJ1-2,TRBV5-4,TGTGCCAGCAGCTTTAGCCCTACAGGGAACTATGGCTACACCTTC,CASSFSPTGNYGYTF
NA,NA,TRBJ1-5,TRBV27,TGTGCCAGCAGCGGAGAGGGACTGGCGAATCAGCCCCAGCATTTT,CASSGEGLANQPQHF